A single sample gave rise to the 14 T cell receptor beta chains below, sequenced in a study of blood T cell repertoires in COVID-19. The data were produced by immunoSEQ multiplex PCR, yet TCRdb's version contains in-frame clones alone and is incomplete. The table records under 250,000 clones, approximately 84% of them present only once. Sequenced material: peripheral blood. Receptor source: a woman aged 25 to 39 who had recovered from COVID-19.

This chain links TRBV27 with TRBJ2-7, with a weak D call TRBD2 (5 bases). V lost 5 bases to trimming and J lost 5 bases, with 10 bases between them. The CDR3 sequence is 12 residues long. CDR1 is MNHEY and CDR2 is SMNVEV in the germline V gene (reference sequence). The CDR3 reads CASSSGRDEQYF. The CDR3 nucleotides are TGTGCCAGCAGTAGTGGGCGGGACGAGCAGTACTTC.

This clone has a handful of counts. The chain joins TRBV28 to TRBJ2-1; 10 bases are shared with TRBD2. Germline-derived CDR1 and CDR2 are MDHEN and SYDVKM. The CDR3 runs to 19 residues. The V segment lost 2 bases and the J segment 1 base; nucleotides outside the gene matches: 11. The CDR3 coding sequence is TGTGCCAGCAGTTTAGGAGCGGGAGGGGGAAGGTGGTCCTACAATGAGCAGTTCTTC. It yields the protein CASSLGAGGGRWSYNEQFF.

This rearrangement joins TRBV19 to TRBJ1-5; 7 bases match TRBD1. Trimming at V came to 3 bases and at J to 4 bases, leaving 9 bases not matched to a gene. Germline CDR1 is LNHDA and CDR2 is SQIVND (reference sequence). The CDR3 runs to 16 residues. Here the CDR3 reads CASSIVRGWGNQPQHF. As DNA, the CDR3 is TGTGCCAGTAGTATCGTCAGGGGGTGGGGGAATCAGCCCCAGCATTTT.

This chain uses TRBV6-5 with TRBJ2-3, with unresolved D. This CDR3 has 16 residues. Germline V CDR1 and CDR2: MNHEY, SVGAGI. The V end was cut by 0 bases, the J end by 0 bases, with 10 bases between. CDR3 sequence: CASSYSVGKSTDTQYF. In nucleotides, the CDR3 is TGTGCCAGCAGTTACTCGGTGGGCAAGAGCACAGATACGCAGTATTTT.

This clone was detected only a few times. The V call is TRBV6-5, the J call TRBJ2-5; no clear D. The ends were cut back, 6 bases at V and 5 bases at J, with 7 bases in the middle. Per germline, CDR1 MNHEY and CDR2 SVGAGI. This CDR3 is built from 11 residues. The CDR3 protein is CASRVLETQYF. The CDR3, as DNA: TGTGCCAGCAGAGTACTTGAGACCCAGTACTTC.

The chain combines TRBV6-1 with TRBJ1-3, with no clear D. This CDR3 spans 16 amino acids. Germline CDR1 MNHNS, CDR2 SASEGT. The germline V and J ends were trimmed by 2 bases and 0 bases, with 11 bases remaining between them. CDR3 protein: CASSERNSFSGNTIYF. The CDR3 DNA is TGTGCCAGCAGTGAAAGGAACAGTTTCTCTGGAAACACCATATATTTT.

The chain couples TRBV5-4 to TRBJ1-1; 9 nucleotides align to TRBD1. With 3 bases clipped from V and 1 base from J, the junction kept 1 base outside the gene matches. Germline V CDR1 and CDR2: SGHNT, YYREEE (reference sequence). This CDR3 is built from 14 residues. Written as DNA, the CDR3 is TGTGCCAGCAGCTGGGGACAGGGGAACACTGAAGCTTTCTTT. Protein: CASSWGQGNTEAFF.

This chain uses TRBV24-1 with TRBJ2-1, with 10 nucleotides matching TRBD2. The germline gives CDR1 KGHDR, CDR2 SFDVKD. The CDR3 has 17 amino acids. J gave up 2 bases and V 3 bases, and 6 bases lay outside the gene matches. The CDR3 DNA sequence: TGTGCCACCAGTGATCCCCAGCGGGAGGGCCCCTACAATGAGCAGTTCTTC. This gives the protein CATSDPQREGPYNEQFF.

This chain connects TRBV6-5 to TRBJ2-1; D is perhaps TRBD1 (6 bases). CDR3 size: 16 residues. V lost 0 bases, J lost 9 bases, and 18 bases lay in between. Germline CDR1 is MNHEY and CDR2 is SVGAGI. CDR3 loop: CASSYSMTGSYGEQFF. Here the CDR3 DNA reads TGTGCCAGCAGTTACTCAATGACAGGTAGCTACGGTGAGCAGTTCTTC.

In this sample, this clone turned up once. The genes are TRBV5-4 and TRBJ2-3; tentative D call: TRBD2 (6 bases). V was pared by 0 bases and J by 2 bases, with 10 bases between. CDR1 SGHNT and CDR2 YYREEE come from the germline V gene (reference sequence). The CDR3 loop spans 15 amino acids. CDR3 in DNA: TGTGCCAGCAGCTTGGGGGAGGCCAACACAGATACGCAGTATTTT. This encodes CASSLGEANTDTQYF. Full variable domain (remainder filled in from reference TRBV5-4 and TRBJ2-3): ETGVTQSPTHLIKTRGQQVTLRCSSQSGHNTVSWYQQALGQGPQFIFQYYREEENGRGNFPPRFSGLQFPNYSSELNVNALELDDSALYLCASSLGEANTDTQYFGPGTRLTVL.

The CDR3 region has the DNA TGTGCCACCAGTGACCGTGGGACAGGGGACACTATCTATGGCTACACCTTC. It codes for CATSDRGTGDTIYGYTF. The chain uses TRBV24-1 and TRBJ1-2; 10 positions agree with TRBD1. This CDR3 comprises 17 residues. The germline gives CDR1 KGHDR, CDR2 SFDVKD. The ends lost 4 bases at V and 4 bases at J; junction bases unmatched: 11.

This rearrangement joins TRBV7-3 to TRBJ2-1, with D hard to call. Trimming left V 5 bases short and J 3 bases short, with 14 bases between. The CDR3 is 15 residues long. Germline CDR1 is SGHTA and CDR2 is FQGTGA. CDR3 protein: CASSADSFGYNEQFF. CDR3 nucleotide sequence: TGTGCCAGCAGCGCCGACTCCTTCGGCTACAATGAGCAGTTCTTC.

The V and J genes are TRBV4-1 and TRBJ1-3; 10 bases are shared with TRBD1. The V and J ends lost 0 bases and 2 bases, in that order; junction bases with no gene match: 4. The V gene's germline CDR1 is MGHRA and CDR2 YSYEKL. This CDR3 spans 17 amino acids. This CDR3 is CASSQDRGQGTGNTIYF. In DNA form, the CDR3 reads TGCGCCAGCAGCCAAGATCGGGGACAGGGGACTGGAAACACCATATATTTT.

The V call is TRBV24-1, the J call TRBJ1-2; D gene unclear. Per the germline V gene, CDR1 is KGHDR and CDR2 is SFDVKD. The CDR3 is 14 amino acids. The V end lost 3 bases, the J end lost 4 bases, and 11 bases lay between the germline ends. In DNA form, the CDR3 reads TGTGCCACCAGTGATGACGGGAGCATCTATGGCTACACCTTC. It yields the protein CATSDDGSIYGYTF.